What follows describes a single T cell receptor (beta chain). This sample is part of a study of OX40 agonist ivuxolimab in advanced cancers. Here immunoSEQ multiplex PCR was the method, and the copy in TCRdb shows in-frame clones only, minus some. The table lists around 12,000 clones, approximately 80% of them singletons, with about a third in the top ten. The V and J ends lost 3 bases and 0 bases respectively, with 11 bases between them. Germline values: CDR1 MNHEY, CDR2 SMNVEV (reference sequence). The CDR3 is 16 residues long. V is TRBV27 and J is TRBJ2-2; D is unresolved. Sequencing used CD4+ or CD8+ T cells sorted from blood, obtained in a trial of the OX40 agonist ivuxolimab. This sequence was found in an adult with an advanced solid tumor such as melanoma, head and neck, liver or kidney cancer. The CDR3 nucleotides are TGTGCCAGCAGTTTTTATGGCAACACGAACACCGGGGAGCTGTTTTTT. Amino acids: CASSFYGNTNTGELFF.